This is a list of T cell receptor beta chains from one sample in a study of blood T cell repertoires in COVID-19. Produced via immunoSEQ multiplex PCR; TCRdb's table is partial and in-frame only. This sample has nearly 350,000 clones, with roughly 87% found just once. The sequencing sample was made of PBMCs or T cells enriched from blood (not recorded which). The source is a young woman who had recovered from COVID-19. Each CDR3 is given with its conserved first and last residue. The D gene is left open where the match is weak. Only part of the rows carry a size: once, few, many, or a class if the clone is expanded.

d_gene	v_gene	abundance	j_gene	CDR3nt	CDR3aa
TRBD1	TRBV10-2	once	TRBJ1-1	TGCGCCAGCAGTATCCCGACAGGGGAGAACACTGAAGCTTTCTTT	CASSIPTGENTEAFF
TRBD2	TRBV4-3	many	TRBJ2-1	TGCGCCAGCAGCCAAGAAGTAGGGACTAGCCTGTACAATGAGCAGTTCTTC	CASSQEVGTSLYNEQFF
.	TRBV4-1	.	TRBJ2-1	TGCGCCAGCAGCCAAGTAACAGGTCTTTCCTACAATGAGCAGTTCTTC	CASSQVTGLSYNEQFF
TRBD2	TRBV7-9	.	TRBJ2-1	TGTGCCAGCAGGTCCGGGACTAGCGGGGGGGTTTCGCAGTTCTTC	CASRSGTSGGVSQFF
.	TRBV4-1	.	TRBJ2-1	TGCGCCAGCAGCCAGGGAACAGGGATCTCCTACAATGAGCAGTTCTTC	CASSQGTGISYNEQFF
TRBD1	TRBV28	once	TRBJ1-2	TGTGCCAGCAGTGAGTTGGGGCCGGGACAGGGGGCCCCTAACTATGGCTACACCTTC	CASSELGPGQGAPNYGYTF
TRBD1	TRBV6-5	.	TRBJ1-4	TGTGCCAGCAGTCCTACGGGAGGGGGCAATGAAAAACTGTTTTTT	CASSPTGGGNEKLFF
TRBD1	TRBV11-2	many	TRBJ2-1	TGTGCCAGCAGCCCCGGGACAGGGGATAATGAGCAGTTCTTC	CASSPGTGDNEQFF
TRBD2	TRBV2	.	TRBJ2-1	TGTGCCAGCAGGGCCACGGGGGGGTCCTACAATGAGCAGTTCTTC	CASRATGGSYNEQFF
.	TRBV11-2	.	TRBJ1-1	TGTGCCAGCAGCCCTCAGGGGACTGAAGCTTTCTTT	CASSPQGTEAFF
.	TRBV3-1/TRBV3-2	.	TRBJ2-4	TGTGCCAGCAGCCAAGACCCGGGACTCAGGTTGCAAAACATTCAGTACTTC	CASSQDPGLRLQNIQYF
.	TRBV30	.	TRBJ2-3	TGTGCCCGGAAGGGGTATTCGGCAGATACGCAGTATTTT	CARKGYSADTQYF
.	TRBV25-1	.	TRBJ1-1	TGTGCCAGCAGCCAGCCGGGGGGGTACACTGAAGCTTTCTTT	CASSQPGGYTEAFF
.	TRBV12-3/TRBV12-4	.	TRBJ2-1	TGTGCCAGCAGTTCAGGGGTGAGTGAGCAGTTCTTC	CASSSGVSEQFF
TRBD1	TRBV7-9	.	TRBJ2-1	TGTGCCAGCAGCGGCCGGGACAGGGGAAATGAGCAGTTCTTC	CASSGRDRGNEQFF
.	TRBV6-6	.	TRBJ1-3	TGTGCCAGCAGTCCCAGGACATCCTATTCTGGAAACACCATATATTTT	CASSPRTSYSGNTIYF
.	TRBV10-2	.	TRBJ1-3	TGCGCCAGCAGTGGGGGAGCAGTACCTGGAAACACCATATATTTT	CASSGGAVPGNTIYF
.	TRBV5-1	.	TRBJ2-2	TGCGCCAGCAGCCCGGCAGGGGCCACGAACACCGGGGAGCTGTTTTTT	CASSPAGATNTGELFF
.	TRBV7-2	.	TRBJ1-3	TGTGCCAGCAGCTTAGGAGGGTACACCATATATTTT	CASSLGGYTIYF
TRBD1	TRBV28	once	TRBJ1-4	TGTGCCAGCAGTCCGCGACAGGGGTTATTTGAAAAACTGTTTTTT	CASSPRQGLFEKLFF
TRBD1	TRBV19	.	TRBJ1-3	TGTGCCAGCTTCGACAGGGGCTCTGGAAACACCATATATTTT	CASFDRGSGNTIYF
.	TRBV4-2	.	TRBJ1-6	TGTGCCAGCAGCCAAGAACTCGATCAAGGACAGTCGAGATCACCCCTCCACTTT	CASSQELDQGQSRSPLHF
.	TRBV6-5	.	TRBJ1-1	TGTGCCAGCACTAGAACAGGGTACACTGAAGCTTTCTTT	CASTRTGYTEAFF
TRBD1	TRBV30	.	TRBJ2-7	TGTGCCTTCTCCGGGACAGGGTACGAGCAGTACTTC	CAFSGTGYEQYF
TRBD1	TRBV5-1	.	TRBJ2-6	TGCGCCAGCAGCTTCGACAGGGTTGGGGCCAACGTCCTGACTTTC	CASSFDRVGANVLTF
.	TRBV6-5	.	TRBJ2-3	TGTGCCAGCAGTTATGGTGGGGGCCGCACAGATACGCAGTATTTT	CASSYGGGRTDTQYF
TRBD2	TRBV27	few	TRBJ2-7	TGTGCCAGCAGTTTAGAAGCGGGGGTGAGCTCCTACGAGCAGTACTTC	CASSLEAGVSSYEQYF
.	TRBV2	.	TRBJ1-2	TGTGCCAGCACTGGGGGGGGAGAGGCTACTAACTATGGCTACACCTTC	CASTGGGEATNYGYTF
TRBD2	TRBV14	.	TRBJ2-1	TGTGCCAGCAGCCAACCCCCGTCCTTGGGACTAGCGGGGGGGCGATCGGATGAGCAGTTCTTC	CASSQPPSLGLAGGRSDEQFF
TRBD2	TRBV5-1	.	TRBJ2-1	TGCGCCAGCAGCCGGACTAGCGGGGACTACAATGAGCAGTTCTTC	CASSRTSGDYNEQFF
.	TRBV28	few	TRBJ1-5	TGTGCCAGCAGTTTAGGTAACCGTGGGGGGTATAGCAATCAGCCCCAGCATTTT	CASSLGNRGGYSNQPQHF
TRBD1	TRBV9	.	TRBJ1-6	TGTGCCAGCAGCGACCGGGACAGAAATTCACCCCTCCACTTT	CASSDRDRNSPLHF
.	TRBV29-1	.	TRBJ2-3	TGCAGCGTGCGAGTGCAGGGGAGCCCAGATACGCAGTATTTT	CSVRVQGSPDTQYF
TRBD1	TRBV7-2	.	TRBJ1-1	TGTGCCAGCAGCTTAGCCCTCGGACAGGGGGCCACTGAAGCTTTCTTT	CASSLALGQGATEAFF
.	TRBV2	.	TRBJ2-5	TGTGCCAGCAGTACTAGACTACAGGGCCAAGAGACCCAGTACTTC	CASSTRLQGQETQYF
TRBD2	TRBV5-8	.	TRBJ2-7	TGTGCCAGCAGCTTGCTACGGGGGCGGGAGGGTTACGAGCAGTACTTC	CASSLLRGREGYEQYF
TRBD1	TRBV30	.	TRBJ2-1	TGTGCCTGGGAAACAGACAGGGGAAATGAGCAGTTCTTC	CAWETDRGNEQFF
TRBD2	TRBV3-1/TRBV3-2	few	TRBJ2-3	TGTGCCAGCAGCCGACTAGCTCCGACGGGTACAGATACGCAGTATTTT	CASSRLAPTGTDTQYF
.	TRBV2	.	TRBJ2-2	TGTGCCAGCAGTGAAGTTGGGCAGGCCACCGGGGAGCTGTTTTTT	CASSEVGQATGELFF
TRBD1	TRBV18	.	TRBJ1-4	TGTGCCAGCTCATCTTTTATCGGGACAGGGGGCGTTGAAAAACTGTTTTTT	CASSSFIGTGGVEKLFF
TRBD1	TRBV30	few	TRBJ1-2	TGTGCCTGGAGAACGGGACAGGGAGTGGGATACACCTTC	CAWRTGQGVGYTF
.	TRBV5-8	.	TRBJ1-4	TGTGCCAGCAGCTTGGACGGACGGAGGAATGAAAAACTGTTTTTT	CASSLDGRRNEKLFF
.	TRBV27	.	TRBJ1-3	TGTGCCAGCAGTTCCACAGGGAGTGGAAACACCATATATTTT	CASSSTGSGNTIYF
.	TRBV19	.	TRBJ2-5	TGTGCCAGTAGTTTTGTTCCGGGACACGTCCAAGAGACCCAGTACTTC	CASSFVPGHVQETQYF
TRBD2	TRBV3-1/TRBV3-2	.	TRBJ2-5	TGTGCCAGCACCCAGCAGGGTTTGGCGGGGGGGAAATCCGGGGAGACCCAGTACTTC	CASTQQGLAGGKSGETQYF
.	TRBV30	.	TRBJ1-2	TGTGCCTGGAGTGTCGGAGGGGCTCATGGCTACACCTTC	CAWSVGGAHGYTF
.	TRBV5-4	few	TRBJ1-5	TGTGCCAGCAGCCTATCGACAGATCCCAATCAGCCCCAGCATTTT	CASSLSTDPNQPQHF
TRBD1	TRBV2	.	TRBJ1-5	TGTGCCAGCAGTCCCCAGGGGGATAGCAATCAGCCCCAGCATTTT	CASSPQGDSNQPQHF
.	TRBV7-2	.	TRBJ1-1	TGTGCCAGCAGCTTAGCGCCCGGCGGTGACACTGAAGCTTTCTTT	CASSLAPGGDTEAFF
.	TRBV18	.	TRBJ2-7	TGTGCCAGCTCACAACTTACTTCTCAGGACGAGCAGTACTTC	CASSQLTSQDEQYF